This T cell receptor (beta chain) was observed in a study of early T cells in non-severe SARS-CoV-2 infection. The V end lost 6 bases, the J end lost 4 bases, and 16 bases lay between the germline ends. In germline, CDR1 is MNHEY, CDR2 SVGAGI. This CDR3 has 16 residues. This clonotype was found many times. A single record per CDR3 protein comes from TCRdb applying MiXCR to the 5' RACE reads. This table has around 59,000 distinct CDR3 sequences, about 9.8% appearing once. This chain joins TRBV6-5 and TRBJ2-6, with D hard to call. This TCR derives from an adult who was a healthcare worker with PCR-confirmed SARS-CoV-2 infection or an uninfected control (not recorded which). The sample was whole blood. The CDR3 DNA is TGTGCCAGCAGGTCGGACCTGCCGCTCGGGGCCAACGTCCTGACTTTC. It translates to CASRSDLPLGANVLTF.